This T cell receptor (beta chain) came from a study of blood T cell repertoires in COVID-19. Overall study: The samples span acute and convalescent COVID-19 from the United States, Italy and Spain. PBMCs, B-cell-depleted T cells, or T cells were the source of the cDNA or gDNA that made up the material.

The germline V and J ends were trimmed by 11 bases and 7 bases, with 17 bases remaining between them. The length of the CDR3 is 12 residues. Germline V CDR1 and CDR2: WSHSY, SAAADI. Original processing methods: Nucleated cell number was recorded as an estimate derived from reference gene primer amplification. TCRdb keeps only in-frame clones here, not all; method: immunoSEQ multiplex PCR. Clonal size and the V and J genes are those of that table, whereas D and trimming came from the DNA. Of 130,000 to 150,000 clones in the sample, 87% were seen once. The rearrangement uses TRBV10-2 and TRBJ2-5; D is unresolved. The sequence was obtained from a man older than 75 with acute or convalescent COVID-19. The sample consisted of peripheral blood. CDR3: CACLTGPGTQYF. CDR3 nucleotide sequence: TGCGCCTGCTTAACGGGTCCGGGGACCCAGTACTTC.